The rows below give T cell receptor beta chains drawn from one sample of a study of Ad26.COV2.S vaccination and SARS-CoV-2 variants. Generated by immunoSEQ multiplex PCR, the TCRdb table keeps only in-frame clones and is missing some. The table records about 400,000 clones, about 88% of them present only once. Sequenced material: peripheral blood, taken in a trial of Ad26.COV2.S vaccine versus placebo. The receptors derive from a person aged 18-60 years who received the Ad26.COV2.S COVID-19 vaccine or a placebo. Both conserved end residues are part of each CDR3. Fields, in order: V gene, CDR3 protein.

TRBV28 CASSDGLEQYF
TRBV19 CASSAPGNTEAFF
TRBV30 CAGWTVNPTSYTF
TRBV4-1 CASRGANDNEQFF
TRBV5-1 CASGTGELGQPQHF
TRBV24-1 CATSDSGTGGRELFF
TRBV7-2 CASSPTRAGNTYEQYF
TRBV5-6 CASSYPSGSYNEQFF
TRBV28 CASSPPAGNNQPQHF
TRBV25-1 CASSEYGGVEEKLFF
TRBV12-5 CASGLHRLAGSYNEQFF
TRBV29-1 CSVVRENTEAFF
TRBV28 CASPSGTGELFF
TRBV19 CASSKRTRVDYGYTF
TRBV6-2/TRBV6-3 CASSYRGQGANTGELFF
TRBV15 CATSRGTADYGYTF
TRBV4-3 CASSQGPGQGSDTQYF
TRBV5-1 CASSPRQGGATEAFF
TRBV6-1 CASSEGQGAEKLFF
TRBV5-1 CASSQGQGQETQYF
TRBV5-1 CASKRTGQGSYNEQFF
TRBV6-2/TRBV6-3 CASSYGQGPTGELFF
TRBV5-4 CASSPEGVRSYEQYF
TRBV30 CAWSVFDRHNSPLHF
TRBV30 CAWSVWDGNQPQHF
TRBV9 CASSVAGDYGYTF
TRBV18 CASSRREGQETQYF
TRBV11-2 CASSLAGFSTDTQYF
TRBV11-3 CASSLSIDNEQFF
TRBV6-1 CASSEYGSYEQYF
TRBV19 CASSPSGTTGGYGYTF
TRBV3-1/TRBV3-2 CASSQSLGTYYEQYF
TRBV6-5 CASSFRDRISYNEQFF
TRBV15 CATSRITGQGNQPQHF
TRBV12-3/TRBV12-4 CASSPTGPGEQYF
TRBV9 CASSAGTSGRSYNEQFF
TRBV19 CASTRGTGELFF
TRBV5-3 CARSPSGLADCWGRSYEQYF
TRBV25-1 CASNQQGAGEQYF
TRBV11-2 CASSLELAGSETQYF
TRBV6-5 CASKTGGNTGELFF
TRBV28 CASSSRQGGHDTQYF
TRBV11-1 CASSLDGGPYNEQFF
TRBV28 CASSLTGGASGELFF
TRBV6-2/TRBV6-3 CASSQGARDTGELFF
TRBV6-1 CASRDSGGAQYGYTF
TRBV29-1 CSVNYRGGTDTQYF
TRBV6-6 CASSYSQGRGQPQHF
TRBV30 CAWSVLGRVNSPLHF
TRBV11-2 CASSSEAGTQYF
TRBV18 CASSLAGHINRNTGELFF
TRBV5-1 CASSLAASGSTGELFF
TRBV7-9 CASSPTLRVETQYF